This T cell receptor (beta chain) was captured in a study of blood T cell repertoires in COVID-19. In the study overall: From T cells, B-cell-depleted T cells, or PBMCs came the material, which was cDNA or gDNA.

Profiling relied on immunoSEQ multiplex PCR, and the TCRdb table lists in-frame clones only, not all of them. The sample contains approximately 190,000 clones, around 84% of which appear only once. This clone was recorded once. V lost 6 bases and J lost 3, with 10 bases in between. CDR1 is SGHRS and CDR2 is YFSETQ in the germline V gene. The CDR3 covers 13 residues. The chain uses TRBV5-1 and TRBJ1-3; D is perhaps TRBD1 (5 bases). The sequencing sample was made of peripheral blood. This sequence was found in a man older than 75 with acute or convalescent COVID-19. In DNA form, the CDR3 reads TGCGCCAGCACCTCAGGGAATGGAAACACCATATATTTT. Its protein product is CASTSGNGNTIYF.